This TCR beta chain was recovered during a study of OX40 agonist ivuxolimab in advanced cancers. Sequenced by immunoSEQ multiplex PCR; TCRdb stores in-frame clones only, minus some. Counted here are about 120,000 clones, over 85% occurring once; the ten biggest clones make up around 0.15%. The CDR3 extends over 14 amino acids. The V gene's germline CDR1 is LNHNV and CDR2 YYDKDF (reference sequence). Trimming cost V 4 bases and J 5 bases, with 11 bases left between them. Notes on this clone: Antigen: not known.

Findings of the study overall: The investigators did not determine what antigen specificity the expanded peripheral T cells had.

This TCR was recovered from an adult with an advanced solid tumor such as melanoma, head and neck, liver or kidney cancer. This sample comprised CD4+ or CD8+ T cells sorted from blood, obtained in a trial of the OX40 agonist ivuxolimab. This rearrangement joins TRBV15 to TRBJ2-2; D is perhaps TRBD1 (6 bases). The CDR3 sequence is CATSTGQITGELFF. In DNA, the CDR3 is TGTGCCACCAGCACGGGACAAATTACCGGGGAGCTGTTTTTT.